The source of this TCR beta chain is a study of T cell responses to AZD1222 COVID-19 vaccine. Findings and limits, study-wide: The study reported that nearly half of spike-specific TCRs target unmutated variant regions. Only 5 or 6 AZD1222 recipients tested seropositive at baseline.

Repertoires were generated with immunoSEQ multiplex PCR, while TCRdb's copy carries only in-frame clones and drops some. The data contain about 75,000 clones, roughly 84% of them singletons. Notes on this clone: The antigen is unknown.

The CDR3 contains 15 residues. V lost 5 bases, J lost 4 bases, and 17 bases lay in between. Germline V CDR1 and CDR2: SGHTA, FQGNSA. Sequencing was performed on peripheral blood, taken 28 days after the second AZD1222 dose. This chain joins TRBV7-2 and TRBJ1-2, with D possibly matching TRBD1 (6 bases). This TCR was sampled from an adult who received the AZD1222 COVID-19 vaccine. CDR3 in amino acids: CASSLNQGISYGYTF. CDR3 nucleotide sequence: TGTGCCAGCAGCCTGAATCAGGGGATTAGCTATGGCTACACCTTC.